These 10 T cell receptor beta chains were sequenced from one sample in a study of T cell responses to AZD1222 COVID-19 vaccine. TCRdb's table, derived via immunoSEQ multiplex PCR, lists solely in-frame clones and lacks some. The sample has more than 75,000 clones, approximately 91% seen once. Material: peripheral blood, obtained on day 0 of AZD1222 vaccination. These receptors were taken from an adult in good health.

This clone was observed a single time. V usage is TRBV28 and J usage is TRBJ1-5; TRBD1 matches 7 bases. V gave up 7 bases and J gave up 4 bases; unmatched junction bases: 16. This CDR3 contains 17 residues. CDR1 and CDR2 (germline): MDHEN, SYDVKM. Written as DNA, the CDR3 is TGTGCCAGCAAAGACCTCTCGACGGGACAGCGGAATCAGCCCCAGCATTTT. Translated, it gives CASKDLSTGQRNQPQHF.

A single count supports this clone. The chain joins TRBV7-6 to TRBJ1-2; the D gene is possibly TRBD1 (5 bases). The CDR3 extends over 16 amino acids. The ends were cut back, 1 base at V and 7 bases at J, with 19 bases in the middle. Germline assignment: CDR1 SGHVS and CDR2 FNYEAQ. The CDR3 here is CASSLDLSGPFGGYTF. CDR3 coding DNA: TGTGCCAGCAGCTTAGACCTTTCGGGACCTTTTGGTGGCTACACCTTC. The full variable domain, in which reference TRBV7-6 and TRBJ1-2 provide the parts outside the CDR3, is GAGVSQSPRYKVTKRGQDVALRCDPISGHVSLYWYRQALGQGPEFLTYFNYEAQQDKSGLPNDRFSAERPEGSISTLTIQRTEQRDSAMYRCASSLDLSGPFGGYTFGSGTRLTVV.

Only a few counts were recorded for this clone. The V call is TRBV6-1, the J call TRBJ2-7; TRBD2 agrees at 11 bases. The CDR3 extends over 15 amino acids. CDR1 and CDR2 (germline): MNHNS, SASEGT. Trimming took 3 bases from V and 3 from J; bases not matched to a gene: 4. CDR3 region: CASSDSGLADYEQYF. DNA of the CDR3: TGTGCCAGCAGTGATTCGGGACTAGCGGACTACGAGCAGTACTTC.

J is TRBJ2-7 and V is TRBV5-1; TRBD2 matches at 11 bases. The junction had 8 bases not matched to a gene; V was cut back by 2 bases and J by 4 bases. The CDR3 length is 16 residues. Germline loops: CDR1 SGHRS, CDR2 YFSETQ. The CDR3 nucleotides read TGCGCCAGCAGCTTCCAGCCGGGACTAGCGGTGTACGAGCAGTACTTC. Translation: CASSFQPGLAVYEQYF.

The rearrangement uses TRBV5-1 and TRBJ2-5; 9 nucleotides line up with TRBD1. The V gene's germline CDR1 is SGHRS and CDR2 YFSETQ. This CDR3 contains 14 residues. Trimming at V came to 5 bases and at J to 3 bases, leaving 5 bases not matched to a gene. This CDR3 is CASRERTGEETQYF. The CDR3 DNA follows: TGCGCCAGCAGGGAAAGGACAGGGGAAGAGACCCAGTACTTC.

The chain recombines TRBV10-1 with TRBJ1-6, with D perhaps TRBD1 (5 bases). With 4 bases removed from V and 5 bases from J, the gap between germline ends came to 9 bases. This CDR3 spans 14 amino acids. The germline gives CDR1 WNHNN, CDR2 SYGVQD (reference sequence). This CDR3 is CASSVTANNSPLHF. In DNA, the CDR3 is TGCGCCAGCAGTGTGACAGCGAATAATTCACCCCTCCACTTT.

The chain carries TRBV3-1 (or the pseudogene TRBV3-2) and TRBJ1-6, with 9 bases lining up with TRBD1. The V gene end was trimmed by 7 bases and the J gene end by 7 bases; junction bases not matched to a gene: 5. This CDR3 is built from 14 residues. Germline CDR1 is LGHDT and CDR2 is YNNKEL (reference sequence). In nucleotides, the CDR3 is TGTGCCAGCACCCCGGACAGGGGAAATTCACCCCTCCACTTT. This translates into CASTPDRGNSPLHF.

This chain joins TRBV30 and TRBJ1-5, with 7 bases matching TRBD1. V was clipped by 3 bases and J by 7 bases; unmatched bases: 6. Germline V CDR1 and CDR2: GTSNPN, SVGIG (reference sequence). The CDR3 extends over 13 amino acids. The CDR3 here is CAWRRGRGQPQHF. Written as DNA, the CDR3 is TGTGCCTGGAGAAGGGGCAGGGGGCAGCCCCAGCATTTT.

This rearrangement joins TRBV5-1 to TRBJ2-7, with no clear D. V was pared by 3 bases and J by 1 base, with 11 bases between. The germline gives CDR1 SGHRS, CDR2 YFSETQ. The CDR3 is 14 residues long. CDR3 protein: CASSSDTNSYEQYF. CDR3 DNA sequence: TGCGCCAGCAGCTCAGACACGAATTCCTACGAGCAGTACTTC.

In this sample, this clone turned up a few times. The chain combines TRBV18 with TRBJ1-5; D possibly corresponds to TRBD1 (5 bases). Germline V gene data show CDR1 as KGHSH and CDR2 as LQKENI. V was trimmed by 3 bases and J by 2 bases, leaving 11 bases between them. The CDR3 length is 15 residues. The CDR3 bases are TGTGCCAGCTCACCTGTGGGGGTGGGCAATCAGCCCCAGCATTTT. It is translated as CASSPVGVGNQPQHF.